The 10 T cell receptor beta chains below were found in one sample sequenced in a study of blood T cell repertoires in COVID-19. Generated by immunoSEQ multiplex PCR, the TCRdb table keeps only in-frame clones and is missing some. The sample lists 250,000 or so clones; more than 85% were seen once. The material sequenced was peripheral blood. The receptor set was obtained from a woman aged 60-75 years with COVID-19, enrolled during active disease.

J is TRBJ1-1 and V is TRBV27; 9 positions agree with TRBD1. The CDR3 length is 13 residues. The V and J ends lost 6 bases and 6 bases, in that order; junction bases with no gene match: 5. CDR1 and CDR2 from the germline V gene are MNHEY and SMNVEV (reference sequence). This CDR3 is CASRTTGGAEAFF. The DNA for the CDR3 is TGTGCCAGCAGGACGACAGGGGGAGCTGAAGCTTTCTTT.

The rearrangement uses TRBV29-1 and TRBJ1-4; 9 bases are shared with TRBD1. The CDR3 is 13 residues long. Per germline, CDR1 SQVTM and CDR2 ANQGSEA. V dropped 7 bases and J dropped 8; count of bases not matched to a gene: 8. The CDR3 coding sequence is TGCAGCGCCCTACAGGGGGCAGGGGAAAAACTGTTTTTT. Its protein product is CSALQGAGEKLFF.

This chain connects TRBV27 to TRBJ2-3; D gene unclear. Germline loops: CDR1 MNHEY, CDR2 SMNVEV (reference sequence). Trimming shortened V by 6 bases and J by 0 bases, and 13 bases separated the two germline ends. This CDR3 comprises 15 residues. This CDR3 reads CASSGLGTSTDTQYF. In DNA form, the CDR3 reads TGTGCCAGCAGCGGCCTGGGCACTAGCACAGATACGCAGTATTTT.

This clone was counted only a few times. This chain links TRBV6-1 with TRBJ2-7, with TRBD1 as a possible D gene (6 bases). From germline, CDR1 is MNHNS and CDR2 SASEGT. Trimming stripped 1 base from V and 2 bases from J, with 12 bases between. The CDR3 loop spans 15 amino acids. Here the CDR3 DNA reads TGTGCCAGCAGTGAAGGGCCGGGACAAGCCTACGAGCAGTACTTC. It codes for CASSEGPGQAYEQYF.

J is TRBJ1-1 and V is TRBV5-4; D gene unclear. Trimming cost V 4 bases and J 0 bases, with 13 bases left between them. The CDR3 totals 15 residues. Germline V gene sequence: CDR1 SGHNT, CDR2 YYREEE (reference sequence). The CDR3 loop is CASSGQRTVNTEAFF. DNA of the CDR3: TGTGCCAGCAGCGGTCAGCGGACGGTGAACACTGAAGCTTTCTTT.

CDR3 amino acids: CASLLLLTGELFF. CDR3 DNA sequence: TGTGCCAGCCTACTCCTCTTAACCGGGGAGCTGTTTTTT. The V call is TRBV28, the J call TRBJ2-2, with D uncertain. The V end lost 8 bases, the J end lost 5 bases, and 12 bases lay between the germline ends. Per germline, CDR1 MDHEN and CDR2 SYDVKM. The CDR3 loop spans 13 amino acids. Full variable domain (missing parts from reference TRBV28 and TRBJ2-2): DVKVTQSSRYLVKRTGEKVFLECVQDMDHENMFWYRQDPGLGLRLIYFSYDVKMKEKGDIPEGYSVSREKKERFSLILESASTNQTSMYLCASLLLLTGELFFGEGSRLTVL.

This clone was picked up one time. The chain combines TRBV7-2 with TRBJ2-1; 10 bases agree with TRBD2. Germline CDR1 reads SGHTA; CDR2 reads FQGNSA. With V trimmed by 4 bases and J by 9 bases, 9 bases remained unmatched. This CDR3 has 15 amino acids. Here the CDR3 DNA reads TGTGCCAGCAGCTCCGAGCTAGCGGGAGTGGGTGAGCAGTTCTTC. This translates into CASSSELAGVGEQFF.

As regards this clone: Within the sample, other DNA sequences also encode this same CDR3. This rearrangement joins TRBV20-1 to TRBJ2-7; D may be TRBD2 (5 bases). Germline V CDR1 and CDR2: DFQATT, SNEGSKA (reference sequence). The CDR3 length is 12 residues. The V end lost 3 bases, the J end lost 4 bases, and 10 bases lay between the germline ends. CDR3 in DNA: TGCAGTGCTAGTGGCGGAGGTTACGAGCAGTACTTC. Amino acids: CSASGGGYEQYF.

This chain joins TRBV5-1 and TRBJ1-2, with 9 bases that match TRBD1. The J segment lost 6 bases and the V segment lost 4 bases, leaving 7 bases of the junction unmatched. The CDR3 extends over 14 amino acids. Germline assignment: CDR1 SGHRS and CDR2 YFSETQ. CDR3: CASSLDRGIDGYTF. Here the CDR3 DNA reads TGCGCCAGCAGCCTGGACAGGGGTATAGATGGCTACACCTTC. Complete variable domain (other parts from reference TRBV5-1 and TRBJ1-2): KAGVTQTPRYLIKTRGQQVTLSCSPISGHRSVSWYQQTPGQGLQFLFEYFSETQRNKGNFPGRFSGRQFSNSRSEMNVSTLELGDSALYLCASSLDRGIDGYTFGSGTRLTVV.

The chain uses TRBV5-4 and TRBJ2-5, with 9 positions matching TRBD1. The CDR3 loop spans 15 amino acids. Germline lookup yields CDR1 SGHNT and CDR2 YYREEE (reference sequence). V shed 0 bases and J 4 bases; nucleotides not matched to a gene: 4. CDR3 region: CASSLGGTGRETQYF. CDR3 DNA: TGTGCCAGCAGCTTGGGCGGGACAGGGAGAGAGACCCAGTACTTC.